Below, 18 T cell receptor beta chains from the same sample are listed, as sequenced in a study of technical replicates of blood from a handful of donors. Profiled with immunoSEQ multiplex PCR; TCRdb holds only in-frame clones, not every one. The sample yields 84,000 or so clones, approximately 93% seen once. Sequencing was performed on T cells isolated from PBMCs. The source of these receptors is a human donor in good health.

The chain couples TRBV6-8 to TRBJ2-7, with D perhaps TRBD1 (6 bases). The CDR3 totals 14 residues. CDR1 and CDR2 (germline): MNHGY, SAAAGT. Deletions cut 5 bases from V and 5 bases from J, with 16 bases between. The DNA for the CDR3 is TGTGCCAGCAGTCTACAGGGCCGGGTGGACGAGCAGTACTTC. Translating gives CASSLQGRVDEQYF.

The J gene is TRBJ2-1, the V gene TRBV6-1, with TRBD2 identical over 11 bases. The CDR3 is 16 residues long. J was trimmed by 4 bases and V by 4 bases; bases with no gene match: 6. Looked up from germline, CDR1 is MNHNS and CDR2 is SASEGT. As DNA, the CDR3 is TGTGCCAGCAGTGTTTCGACTAGCGGGGTTTACAATGAGCAGTTCTTC. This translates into CASSVSTSGVYNEQFF.

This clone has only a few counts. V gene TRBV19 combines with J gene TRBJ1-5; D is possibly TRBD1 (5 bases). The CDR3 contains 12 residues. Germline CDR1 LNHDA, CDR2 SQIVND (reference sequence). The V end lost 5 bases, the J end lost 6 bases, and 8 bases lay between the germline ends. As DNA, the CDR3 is TGTGCCAGTAGTGTGACAGTTCAGCCCCAGCATTTT. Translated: CASSVTVQPQHF.

CDR3 bases: TGTGCCAGCAGCTTGATCGCGACAGGGGGCGAAGAGTCACCCCTCCACTTT. Amino acids: CASSLIATGGEESPLHF. The V call is TRBV5-8, the J call TRBJ1-6; TRBD1 matches 10 bases. Germline V gene data show CDR1 as SGHTS and CDR2 as YDEGEE. With V trimmed by 1 base and J by 10 bases, 11 bases remained unmatched. The CDR3 extends over 17 amino acids.

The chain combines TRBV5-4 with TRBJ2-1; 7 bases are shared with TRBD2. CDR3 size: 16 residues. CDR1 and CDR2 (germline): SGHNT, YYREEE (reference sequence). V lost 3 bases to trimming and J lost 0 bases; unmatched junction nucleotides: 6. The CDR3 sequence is CASSSRPGGSYNEQFF. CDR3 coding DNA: TGTGCCAGCAGCTCCAGACCGGGGGGCTCCTACAATGAGCAGTTCTTC.

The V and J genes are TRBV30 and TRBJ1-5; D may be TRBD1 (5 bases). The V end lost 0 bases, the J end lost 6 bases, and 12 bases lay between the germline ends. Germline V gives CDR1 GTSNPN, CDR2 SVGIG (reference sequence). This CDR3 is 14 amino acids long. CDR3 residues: CAWSVGPGGQPQHF. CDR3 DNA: TGTGCCTGGAGTGTGGGACCCGGGGGTCAGCCCCAGCATTTT. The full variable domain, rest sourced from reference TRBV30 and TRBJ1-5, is SQTIHQWPATLVQPVGSPLSLECTVEGTSNPNLYWYRQAAGRGLQLLFYSVGIGQISSEVPQNLSASRPQDRQFILSSKKLLLSDSGFYLCAWSVGPGGQPQHFGDGTRLSIL.

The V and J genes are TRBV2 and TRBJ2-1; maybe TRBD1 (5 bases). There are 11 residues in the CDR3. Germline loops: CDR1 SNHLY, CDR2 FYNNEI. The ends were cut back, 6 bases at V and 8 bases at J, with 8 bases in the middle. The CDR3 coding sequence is TGTGCCAGCAGCCTGGGGCATGAGCAGTTCTTC. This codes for CASSLGHEQFF.

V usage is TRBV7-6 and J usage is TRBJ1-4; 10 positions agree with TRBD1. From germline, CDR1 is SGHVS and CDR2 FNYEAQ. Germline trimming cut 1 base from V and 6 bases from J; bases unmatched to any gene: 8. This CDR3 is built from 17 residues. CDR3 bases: TGTGCCAGCAGCTTAGAAGAAGGGACAGGGGTTGATGAAAAACTGTTTTTT. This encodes CASSLEEGTGVDEKLFF. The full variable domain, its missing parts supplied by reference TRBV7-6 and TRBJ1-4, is GAGVSQSPRYKVTKRGQDVALRCDPISGHVSLYWYRQALGQGPEFLTYFNYEAQQDKSGLPNDRFSAERPEGSISTLTIQRTEQRDSAMYRCASSLEEGTGVDEKLFFGSGTQLSVL.

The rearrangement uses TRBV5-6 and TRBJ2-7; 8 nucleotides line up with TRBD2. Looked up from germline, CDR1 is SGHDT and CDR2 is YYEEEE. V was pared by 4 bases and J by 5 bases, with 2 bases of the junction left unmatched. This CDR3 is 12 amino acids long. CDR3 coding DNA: TGTGCCAGCAGCCCAGCGGGAGACGAGCAGTACTTC. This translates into CASSPAGDEQYF. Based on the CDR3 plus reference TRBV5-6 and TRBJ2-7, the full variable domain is DAGVTQSPTHLIKTRGQQVTLRCSPKSGHDTVSWYQQALGQGPQFIFQYYEEEERQRGNFPDRFSGHQFPNYSSELNVNALLLGDSALYLCASSPAGDEQYFGPGTRLTVT.

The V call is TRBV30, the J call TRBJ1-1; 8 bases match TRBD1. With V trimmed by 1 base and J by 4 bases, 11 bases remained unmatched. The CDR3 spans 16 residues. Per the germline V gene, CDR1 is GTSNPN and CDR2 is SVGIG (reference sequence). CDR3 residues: CAWSGQGTHLGTEAFF. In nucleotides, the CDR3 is TGTGCCTGGAGTGGACAGGGGACTCACTTGGGCACTGAAGCTTTCTTT.

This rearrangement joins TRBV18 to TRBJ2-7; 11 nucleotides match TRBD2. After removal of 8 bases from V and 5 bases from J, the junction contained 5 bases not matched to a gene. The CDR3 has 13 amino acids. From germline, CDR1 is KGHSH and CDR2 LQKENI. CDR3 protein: CASAQTSGDEQYF. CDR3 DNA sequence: TGTGCCAGCGCGCAGACTAGCGGGGACGAGCAGTACTTC.

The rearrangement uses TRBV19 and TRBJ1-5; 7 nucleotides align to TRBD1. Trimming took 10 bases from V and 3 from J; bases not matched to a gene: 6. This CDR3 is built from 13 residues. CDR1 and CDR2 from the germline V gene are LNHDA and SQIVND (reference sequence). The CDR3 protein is CATRGDYNQPQHF. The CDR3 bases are TGTGCCACCAGGGGGGATTACAATCAGCCCCAGCATTTT.

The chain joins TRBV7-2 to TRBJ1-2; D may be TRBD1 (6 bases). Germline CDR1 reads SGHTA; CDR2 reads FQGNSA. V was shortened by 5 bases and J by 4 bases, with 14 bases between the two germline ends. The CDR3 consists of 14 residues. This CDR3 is CASSAYMDSYGYTF. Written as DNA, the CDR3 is TGTGCCAGCAGCGCCTACATGGACAGCTATGGCTACACCTTC.

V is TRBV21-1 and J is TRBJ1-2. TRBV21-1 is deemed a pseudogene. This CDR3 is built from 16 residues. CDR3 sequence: CASRSSDKSGGLGYTF. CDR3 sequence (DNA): TGTGCCAGCAGGAGCAGCGACAAATCAGGAGGACTTGGCTACACCTTC.

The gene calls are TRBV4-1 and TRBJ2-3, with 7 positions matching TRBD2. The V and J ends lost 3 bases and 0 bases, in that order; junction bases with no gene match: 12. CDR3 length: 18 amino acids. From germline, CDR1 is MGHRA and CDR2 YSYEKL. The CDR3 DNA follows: TGCGCCAGCAGCCAGTCAAACGGGGGGATAAAGAGCACAGATACGCAGTATTTT. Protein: CASSQSNGGIKSTDTQYF.

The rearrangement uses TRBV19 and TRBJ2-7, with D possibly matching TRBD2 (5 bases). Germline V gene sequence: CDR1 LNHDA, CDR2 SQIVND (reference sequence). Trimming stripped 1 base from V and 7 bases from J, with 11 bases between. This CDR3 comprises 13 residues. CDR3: CASSIVPGREQYF. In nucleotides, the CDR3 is TGTGCCAGTAGTATAGTACCGGGAAGAGAGCAGTACTTC. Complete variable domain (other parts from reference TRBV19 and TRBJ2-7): DGGITQSPKYLFRKEGQNVTLSCEQNLNHDAMYWYRQDPGQGLRLIYYSQIVNDFQKGDIAEGYSVSREKKESFPLTVTSAQKNPTAFYLCASSIVPGREQYFGPGTRLTVT.

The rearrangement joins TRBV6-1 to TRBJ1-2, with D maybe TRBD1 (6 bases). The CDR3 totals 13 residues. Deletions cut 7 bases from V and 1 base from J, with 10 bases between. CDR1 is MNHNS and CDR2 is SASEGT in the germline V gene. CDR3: CASTLQGNYGYTF. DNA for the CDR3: TGTGCCAGCACCCTACAGGGTAACTATGGCTACACCTTC.

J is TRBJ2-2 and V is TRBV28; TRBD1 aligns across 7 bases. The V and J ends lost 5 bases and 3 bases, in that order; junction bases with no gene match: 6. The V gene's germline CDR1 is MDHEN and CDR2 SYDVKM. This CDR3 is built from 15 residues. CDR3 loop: CASSPWDSDTGELFF. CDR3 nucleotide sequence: TGTGCCAGCAGTCCTTGGGACAGTGACACCGGGGAGCTGTTTTTT.